A single sample is the source of the 10 T cell receptor beta chains below, sequenced in a study of CD8+ T cells in alopecia areata. It was cDNA, reverse transcribed from extracted RNA, that served as the sequencing template. TCRdb keeps only in-frame clones here, not all; method: immunoSEQ multiplex PCR. Singletons are absent from the sample, which has 200,000 to 300,000 clones. A sort of pooled cutaneous lymph node cells used CD4, CD8alpha, NKG2D, NKG2ACE and other stains. Sequencing was performed on CD4+ T cells sorted from a lymph node. The origin of the receptors is a C3H/HeJ mouse with alopecia areata. This line is of MHC haplotype H2-k.

Points on this clone: Gene names are the mouse ones. The sequenced fragment ends 4 residues before the CDR3 boundary, so the rest is inferred from the germline J gene. V gene TRBV1 combines with J gene TRBJ2-2, with a tentative D call TRBD1 (6 bases). CDR3 length: 14 residues. From germline, CDR1 is NSQYPW and CDR2 LRSPGD (reference sequence). The CDR3 region is CTCSGTGLGGQLYF. Incomplete CDR3 DNA: TGCACCTGCAGTGGAACAGGGCTAGGCGGG.

About this clone: The listed genes are named as in mouse. The read terminates 4 residues before the CDR3 end, so the remaining end is supplied by the germline J gene. The genes are TRBV5 and TRBJ2-2; 9 bases are a match to TRBD1. The V and J ends lost 2 bases and 6 bases, in that order; junction bases with no gene match: 4. CDR1 LGHNA and CDR2 YNLKQL come from the germline V gene (reference sequence). The CDR3 sequence is 15 residues long. The sequenced part of the CDR3 DNA is TGTGCCAGCAGCCAACAGGGACAGGGTCCCGGG. Translation gives CASSQQGQGPG. The whole CDR3 sequence reads CASSQQGQGPGQLYF.

Concerning this clone: The gene names given are mouse names. The read terminates 4 residues ahead of where the CDR3 ends, so the germline J gene completes it. V is TRBV13-2 and J is TRBJ2-5; 9 bases align to TRBD1. Germline V gene lookup returns CDR1 NNHNN and CDR2 SYGAGS (reference sequence). This CDR3 has 15 amino acids. CDR3 DNA (partial): TGTGCCAGCGGTGATCGGGACAGGGAGGGAGAC. It translates to CASGDRDREGD. In full, the CDR3 reads CASGDRDREGDTQYF.

In regard to this clone: The germline and genes are mouse ones. With the read ending 4 residues before the CDR3 end, the germline J gene is used to fill in that end. This rearrangement joins TRBV13-1 to TRBJ2-5; TRBD1 is a possible D gene (6 bases). The CDR3 is 13 residues long. Germline lookup yields CDR1 NSHNY and CDR2 SYGAGN. The CDR3 sequence is CASRAGTKDTQYF. CDR3 DNA (partial): TGTGCCAGCAGGGCCGGGACAAAAGAC.

This clone was seen a handful of times. Mouse gene names apply. The read terminates 4 residues ahead of where the CDR3 ends, so the germline J gene completes it. The chain is built from TRBV13-3 and TRBJ1-2, with no clear D. Between the trimmed V and J ends, which lost 5 bases and 1 base, there was a span of 9 bases. The CDR3 contains 13 residues. The germline V gene encodes CDR1 NNHDY and CDR2 SYVADS. CDR3 region: CASRTYKNSDYTF. The sequenced CDR3 bases are TGTGCCAGCAGAACCTACAAAAACTCC.

A word on this clone: Gene labels here are mouse ones. Read coverage stops 4 residues before the CDR3 terminus; the germline J gene supplies the remainder. The chain carries TRBV13-2 and TRBJ1-2; possibly TRBD1 for D (6 bases). The CDR3 covers 15 residues. CDR1 and CDR2 (germline): NNHNN, SYGAGS (reference sequence). V lost 0 bases, J lost 1 base, and 10 bases lay in between. CDR3 DNA (partial): TGTGCCAGCGGTGATGCACGGGACAAAAACTCC. Encoded protein: CASGDARDKNS. The entire CDR3 is CASGDARDKNSDYTF.

Regarding this clone: Gene labels here are mouse ones. The sequenced fragment ends 4 residues before the CDR3 boundary, so the rest is inferred from the germline J gene. V usage is TRBV13-3 and J usage is TRBJ2-3, with D possibly being TRBD1 (5 bases). Deletions cut 6 bases from V and 0 bases from J, with 8 bases between. This CDR3 has 13 amino acids. Germline CDR1 and CDR2: NNHDY and SYVADS. CDR3 DNA, as far as it was read: TGTGCCAGCACCAGGGAGAGTGCAGAA. The encoded protein is CASTRESAE. The entire CDR3 is CASTRESAETLYF.

Notes on this clone: Here the gene names and germline are mouse. The CDR3 end falls 4 residues outside the read, so it is completed with the germline J gene. This rearrangement joins TRBV12-1 to TRBJ1-2; TRBD1 matches 7 bases. This CDR3 is 14 amino acids long. V was clipped by 3 bases and J by 3 bases; unmatched bases: 6. Per germline, CDR1 SGHSN and CDR2 HYEKVE. Here the CDR3 reads CASSSQGGDSDYTF. CDR3 DNA, as far as it was read: TGTGCCAGCTCTTCTCAGGGGGGAGACTCC.

With regard to this clone: Gene names refer to mouse genes. CDR3 bases read: TGTGCCAGCAGCCCAGCCGGGGGGCTAGCT. This translates into CASSPAGGLA. The whole CDR3 region reads CASSPAGGLAEQFF. The rearrangement joins TRBV19 to TRBJ2-1, with D possibly TRBD2 on 7 matching bases. The CDR3 is cut off 4 residues early in the read; its end comes from the germline J gene. Germline CDR1 is FNHDT and CDR2 is SITEND (reference sequence). The CDR3 sequence is 14 residues long.

This clone was counted between two and nine times. Gene names are the mouse ones. This CDR3 reads CAIQGSAETLYF. The sequenced part of the CDR3 DNA is TGTGCTATACAGGGGAGTGCAGAA. V usage is TRBV29 and J usage is TRBJ2-3, with TRBD1 matching over 7 bases. The DNA ends 4 residues before the CDR3 does, and the rest of the CDR3 is filled in from the germline J gene. This CDR3 contains 12 residues. Germline values: CDR1 MSHET, CDR2 SYDVDS. Trimming at V came to 10 bases and at J to 0 bases, leaving 1 base not matched to a gene.